This T cell receptor beta chain is from a study of T cell responses to AZD1222 COVID-19 vaccine. TCRdb's table, derived via immunoSEQ multiplex PCR, lists solely in-frame clones and lacks some. The data contain about 85,000 clones, roughly 85% of them singletons. To note about this clone: Its specificity is not known.

Pooled together were second doses at about 4 or about 12 weeks. Study-level results: Of spike-specific TCRs, nearly half reportedly target regions left unmutated in variants. Baseline testing showed seropositivity in only six AZD1222 recipients.

V was cut by 3 bases and J by 3 bases, with 18 bases left in between. In germline, CDR1 is MDHEN, CDR2 SYDVKM. This CDR3 region has 17 residues. The V and J genes are TRBV28 and TRBJ2-1, with D possibly matching TRBD2 (5 bases). Sequences were derived from peripheral blood, sampled 28 days after the second AZD1222 dose. This receptor was identified in an adult who received the AZD1222 COVID-19 vaccine. CDR3 in DNA: TGTGCCAGCAGTTTTCTCGGTCGGGATCGGTTCTACAATGAGCAGTTCTTC. Translation gives CASSFLGRDRFYNEQFF. The whole variable domain, remainder taken from reference TRBV28 and TRBJ2-1, is DVKVTQSSRYLVKRTGEKVFLECVQDMDHENMFWYRQDPGLGLRLIYFSYDVKMKEKGDIPEGYSVSREKKERFSLILESASTNQTSMYLCASSFLGRDRFYNEQFFGPGTRLTVL.